A single sample is the source of the 25 T cell receptor beta chains below, sequenced in a study of T-cell memory formation after mild COVID-19. MiXCR, applied by TCRdb to the 5' RACE reads, yields one record per CDR3 protein. The sample has around 420,000 distinct CDR3 sequences, more than 20% seen once. Material: PBMCs or a T cell subset sorted from them (not recorded which). The receptor source for this set is an adult woman who had mild COVID-19 (a few samples of this study predate the infection). Cell type and time point are not known.

This clonotype was seen a few times. The chain couples TRBV24-1 to TRBJ2-5; 8 bases match TRBD1. V lost 2 bases and J lost 5; bases outside the gene matches: 9. The CDR3 is 16 residues long. Germline V lookup: CDR1 KGHDR, CDR2 SFDVKD. CDR3 nucleotide sequence: TGTGCCACCAGTGATTCCGCAGGGGGCTATCGGGAGACCCAGTACTTC. As protein: CATSDSAGGYRETQYF.

The chain uses TRBV3-1 and TRBJ2-7; D unclear. Germline-derived CDR1 and CDR2 are LGHDT and YNNKEL (reference sequence). CDR3 length equals 16 residues. Trimming took 1 base from V and 2 from J, leaving 15 bases between them. The DNA of the CDR3 is TGTGCCAGCAGCCAAGGTCCGGGCGAGAGCGCCTACGAGCAGTACTTC. Residues: CASSQGPGESAYEQYF.

The rearrangement uses TRBV12-3 or TRBV12-4 and TRBJ1-4; 7 bases are a match to TRBD1. This CDR3 contains 14 residues. V was pared by 3 bases and J by 4 bases, with 2 bases of the junction left unmatched. CDR3 bases: TGTGCCAGCAGTTTTGGACAGGATAATGAAAAACTGTTTTTT. This gives the protein CASSFGQDNEKLFF.

V gene TRBV7-3 combines with J gene TRBJ2-3; D remains unclear. This CDR3 region has 13 residues. Deletions cut 1 base from V and 5 bases from J, with 7 bases between. CDR1 SGHTA and CDR2 FQGTGA come from the germline V gene. The CDR3: CASSLRSRDTQYF. The CDR3 nucleotides read TGTGCCAGCAGCTTAAGGAGCCGAGATACGCAGTATTTT.

This clonotype was detected a few times. The chain joins TRBV12-3 or TRBV12-4 to TRBJ1-1; D possibly corresponds to TRBD1 (6 bases). The CDR3 is 13 amino acids. V was clipped by 6 bases and J by 3 bases, with 11 bases between them. CDR3 sequence: CASRTQGYTEAFF. In DNA, the CDR3 is TGTGCCAGCAGAACTCAGGGGTACACTGAAGCTTTCTTT.

This clonotype has only a few counts. This chain joins TRBV18 and TRBJ1-5; D gene ambiguous. V dropped 8 bases and J dropped 0 bases, with 14 bases sitting between them. CDR3 length equals 15 residues. Germline loops: CDR1 KGHSH, CDR2 LQKENI. Written as DNA, the CDR3 is TGTGCCAGCGCAAAAAGCCCCGTTAGCAATCAGCCCCAGCATTTT. Residues: CASAKSPVSNQPQHF. Full variable domain (outside the CDR3, taken from reference TRBV18 and TRBJ1-5): NAGVMQNPRHLVRRRGQEARLRCSPMKGHSHVYWYRQLPEEGLKFMVYLQKENIIDESGMPKERFSAEFPKEGPSILRIQQVVRGDSAAYFCASAKSPVSNQPQHFGDGTRLSIL.

In this sample, this clonotype turned up a few times. V is TRBV24-1 and J is TRBJ2-1; TRBD1 agrees at 7 bases. V lost 6 bases to trimming and J lost 0 bases; unmatched junction nucleotides: 10. The length of the CDR3 is 17 residues. The germline V gene encodes CDR1 KGHDR and CDR2 SFDVKD. The CDR3 DNA follows: TGTGCCACCAGTAAGACAGGGTCCCGAAGCTCCTACAATGAGCAGTTCTTC. It is translated as CATSKTGSRSSYNEQFF.

This clonotype was recorded a few times. The J gene is TRBJ2-2, the V gene TRBV7-3, with 9 bases that match TRBD2. V gave up 3 bases and J gave up 4 bases; unmatched junction bases: 3. The length of the CDR3 is 15 residues. Germline CDR1 reads SGHTA; CDR2 reads FQGTGA. The CDR3 DNA sequence: TGTGCCAGCAGCTTCGCGGGAGGGGGCACCGGGGAGCTGTTTTTT. Amino acid sequence: CASSFAGGGTGELFF.

This clonotype showed up just a few times. The rearrangement links TRBV6-5 to TRBJ2-5; 7 nucleotides agree with TRBD2. Germline CDR1 and CDR2: MNHEY and SVGAGI. This CDR3 spans 13 amino acids. With V trimmed by 6 bases and J by 4 bases, 5 bases remained unmatched. The CDR3 nucleotides are TGTGCCAGCAGCCTAGCGGTTGCAGAGACCCAGTACTTC. Protein product: CASSLAVAETQYF.

At least ten counts were recorded for this clonotype. The V and J genes are TRBV9 and TRBJ2-5; TRBD2 matches 13 bases. Unmatched junction bases numbered 4, after V lost 3 bases and J lost 5 bases. CDR3 size: 15 residues. CDR1 SGDLS and CDR2 YYNGEE come from the germline V gene. The chain's CDR3 is CASSGPGLAGETQYF. CDR3 DNA: TGTGCCAGCAGCGGGCCGGGACTAGCGGGGGAGACCCAGTACTTC.

Only a few counts were recorded for this clonotype. The CDR3 DNA reads TGTGCCAGCAGCCCGGGGGGGTTCGATACGCAGTATTTT. It is translated as CASSPGGFDTQYF. This sequence joins TRBV7-2 and TRBJ2-3; 8 bases align to TRBD2. This CDR3 is built from 13 residues. Trimming took 5 bases from V and 6 from J; bases not matched to a gene: 4. Germline V CDR1 and CDR2: SGHTA, FQGNSA.

The chain carries TRBV20-1 and TRBJ2-3; 7 nucleotides align to TRBD2. The germline CDR1 and CDR2 sequences are DFQATT and SNEGSKA (reference sequence). The CDR3 consists of 14 residues. V trimming: 1 base; J trimming: 3 bases; junction bases outside the gene matches: 4. CDR3 bases: TGCAGTGCTAGAGTGGCGGGAGTGACAGATACGCAGTATTTT. Translated: CSARVAGVTDTQYF.

This clonotype has a handful of counts. The CDR3 nucleotides read TGTGCCACCAGTGACCAAAGGTGGAATGAGCAGTTCTTC. This sequence encodes CATSDQRWNEQFF. V and J are TRBV24-1 and TRBJ2-1, with no clear D. The germline V gene encodes CDR1 KGHDR and CDR2 SFDVKD. Trimming cost V 4 bases and J 7 bases, with 10 bases left between them. This CDR3 is 13 amino acids long.

This clonotype showed up just a few times. The rearrangement joins TRBV20-1 to TRBJ2-3; D is ambiguous. Germline assignment: CDR1 DFQATT and CDR2 SNEGSKA (reference sequence). The CDR3 covers 14 residues. Deletions cut 5 bases from V and 5 bases from J, with 17 bases between. CDR3 sequence reads: CSAPSPIIRDTQYF. Written as DNA, the CDR3 is TGCAGTGCTCCAAGTCCGATTATTAGAGATACGCAGTATTTT.

The chain joins TRBV7-6 to TRBJ1-4; D remains ambiguous. This CDR3 contains 15 residues. The germline gives CDR1 SGHVS, CDR2 FNYEAQ. V was trimmed by 1 base and J by 8 bases, leaving 14 bases between them. The CDR3 sequence: CASSLGNTEGEKLFF. In nucleotides, the CDR3 is TGTGCCAGCAGCTTAGGAAACACAGAAGGGGAAAAACTGTTTTTT.

This clonotype turned up a few times. The V and J genes are TRBV7-9 and TRBJ1-1; D call uncertain. Trimming removed 10 bases at V and 0 bases at J, with 9 bases between. The CDR3 has 12 residues. The germline V gene encodes CDR1 SEHNR and CDR2 FQNEAQ (reference sequence). The chain's CDR3 is CAITDLNTEAFF. The CDR3 nucleotides read TGTGCCATCACGGACTTGAACACTGAAGCTTTCTTT. The variable domain in full, completed from reference TRBV7-9 and TRBJ1-1, reads DTGVSQNPRHKITKRGQNVTFRCDPISEHNRLYWYRQTLGQGPEFLTYFQNEAQLEKSRLLSDRFSAERPKGSFSTLEIQRTEQGDSAMYLCAITDLNTEAFFGQGTRLTVV.

In this sample, this clonotype turned up many times. V gene TRBV7-9 combines with J gene TRBJ2-7; D may be TRBD2 (6 bases). V was clipped by 4 bases and J by 3 bases, with 13 bases between them. Germline values: CDR1 SEHNR, CDR2 FQNEAQ (reference sequence). The CDR3 spans 14 residues. The CDR3 region has the DNA TGTGCCAGCAGCTCTTCAACTAGCAGCTACGAGCAGTACTTC. Translation: CASSSSTSSYEQYF. The full variable domain, rest sourced from reference TRBV7-9 and TRBJ2-7, is DTGVSQNPRHKITKRGQNVTFRCDPISEHNRLYWYRQTLGQGPEFLTYFQNEAQLEKSRLLSDRFSAERPKGSFSTLEIQRTEQGDSAMYLCASSSSTSSYEQYFGPGTRLTVT.

The genes are TRBV7-3 and TRBJ2-2, with D uncertain. From germline, CDR1 is SGHTA and CDR2 FQGTGA. This CDR3 region has 15 residues. Trimming cost V 4 bases and J 2 bases, with 11 bases left between them. The CDR3 DNA reads as TGTGCCAGCAGCTCCCGGGCTATCAACACCGGGGAGCTGTTTTTT. Protein product: CASSSRAINTGELFF. Complete variable domain (other parts from reference TRBV7-3 and TRBJ2-2): GAGVSQTPSNKVTEKGKYVELRCDPISGHTALYWYRQSLGQGPEFLIYFQGTGAADDSGLPNDRFFAVRPEGSVSTLKIQRTERGDSAVYLCASSSRAINTGELFFGEGSRLTVL.

The table lists this clonotype with a count of one. V gene TRBV15 combines with J gene TRBJ2-1; 9 bases match TRBD2. The ends lost 9 bases at V and 7 bases at J; junction bases unmatched: 13. The CDR3 runs 15 residues. CDR1 is LNHNV, CDR2 YYDKDF, per germline (reference sequence). The CDR3 coding sequence is TGTGCCACTCGTCTTAGCGGGGGACGGACGAATGAGCAGTTCTTC. Protein sequence: CATRLSGGRTNEQFF.

A few counts support this clonotype. The gene calls are TRBV7-2 and TRBJ2-4; tentatively, D is TRBD1 (8 bases). This CDR3 spans 13 amino acids. V was clipped by 5 bases and J by 7 bases, with 12 bases between them. The germline CDR1 and CDR2 sequences are SGHTA and FQGNSA. The CDR3 loop is CASSKQGGNIQYF. CDR3 sequence (DNA): TGTGCCAGCAGCAAACAGGGGGGGAACATTCAGTACTTC.

The CDR3, as DNA: TGTGCCAGCAGTAAAGGACAGACGCCATACAATGAGCAGTTCTTC. Its protein product is CASSKGQTPYNEQFF. The J gene is TRBJ2-1, the V gene TRBV6-4, with D tentatively TRBD1 (6 bases). CDR1 and CDR2 (germline): MRHNA, SNTAGT. This CDR3 spans 15 amino acids. The ends were cut back, 5 bases at V and 4 bases at J, with 15 bases in the middle.

This rearrangement joins TRBV11-2 to TRBJ1-1; D uncertain. The V gene's germline CDR1 is SGHAT and CDR2 FQNNGV. Trimming removed 5 bases at V and 3 bases at J, with 19 bases between. This CDR3 has 16 amino acids. The CDR3 region is CASSLRQSLLYTEAFF. The CDR3 coding sequence is TGTGCCAGCAGCCTCCGCCAATCCCTGTTATACACTGAAGCTTTCTTT.

The rearrangement joins TRBV6-1 to TRBJ2-7, with a tentative D call TRBD2 (7 bases). This CDR3 spans 13 amino acids. Trimming took off 5 bases at V and 6 bases at J, with 14 bases between the two ends. Germline loops: CDR1 MNHNS, CDR2 SASEGT. In DNA, the CDR3 is TGTGCCAGCAGTACAGGGACGGGAGGCGAGCAGTACTTC. Protein sequence: CASSTGTGGEQYF.

This clonotype was counted a few times. The chain employs TRBV20-1 and TRBJ2-1; 7 bases align to TRBD2. Per the germline V gene, CDR1 is DFQATT and CDR2 is SNEGSKA (reference sequence). Trimming cost V 5 bases and J 10 bases; bases outside gene matches: 8. The CDR3 extends over 12 amino acids. CDR3 sequence reads: CSAPLTSFEQFF. The CDR3 coding sequence is TGCAGTGCTCCGTTGACTAGCTTCGAGCAGTTCTTC.

This clonotype was seen once. The chain has TRBV5-1 and TRBJ2-1, with D possibly TRBD1 on 6 matching bases. The CDR3 is 16 amino acids. V was pared by 2 bases and J by 1 base, with 13 bases between. Germline-derived CDR1 and CDR2 are SGHRS and YFSETQ. CDR3 sequence reads: CASSFLGAISYNEQFF. In DNA, the CDR3 is TGCGCCAGCAGCTTTTTGGGGGCCATATCCTACAATGAGCAGTTCTTC.